These 5 T cell receptor beta chains were sequenced from one sample in a study of blood T cell repertoires in COVID-19. The assay was immunoSEQ multiplex PCR, and TCRdb's table has in-frame clones only and misses some. The table records about 230,000 clones, 70% to 90% of them present only once. The sequencing sample was made of peripheral blood. All receptors derive from a woman in her 70s with active or convalescent COVID-19.

The V and J genes are TRBV11-3 and TRBJ2-5, with 9 bases that match TRBD1. The junction had 3 bases not matched to a gene; V was cut back by 3 bases and J by 1 base. Germline CDR1 is SGHNT and CDR2 is YENEEA. The CDR3 runs to 15 residues. The CDR3 nucleotides read TGTGCCAGCAGCTTGGGGACAGGGACCCAAGAGACCCAGTACTTC. Translation: CASSLGTGTQETQYF.

V and J are TRBV5-1 and TRBJ1-6, with D unclear. V lost 1 base to trimming and J lost 15 bases, with 14 bases between them. The CDR3 runs 13 residues. CDR1 and CDR2 from the germline V gene are SGHRS and YFSETQ. CDR3 protein: CASSLSQPEDLHF. CDR3 nucleotide sequence: TGCGCCAGCAGCTTGTCTCAACCTGAGGACCTCCACTTT.

The chain combines TRBV6-1 with TRBJ1-5; D gene uncertain. The CDR3 loop spans 14 amino acids. Per germline, CDR1 MNHNS and CDR2 SASEGT. Trimming took off 3 bases at V and 6 bases at J, with 12 bases between the two ends. For the CDR3, the DNA is TGTGCCAGCAGTGACGGGAAGAGCCTTCAGCCCCAGCATTTT. The encoded protein is CASSDGKSLQPQHF.

The chain joins TRBV12-3 or TRBV12-4 to TRBJ2-4, with no clear D. V was clipped by 6 bases and J by 5 bases, with 11 bases between them. CDR3 length: 13 residues. CDR3 in amino acids: CASRVDAQNIQYF. The CDR3 DNA follows: TGTGCCAGCAGAGTAGATGCGCAAAACATTCAGTACTTC.

This clone was seen a handful of times. This chain links TRBV5-4 with TRBJ1-2, with D possibly matching TRBD1 (6 bases). V was shortened by 0 bases and J by 9 bases, with 15 bases between the two germline ends. Germline V gene data show CDR1 as SGHNT and CDR2 as YYREEE (reference sequence). The CDR3 spans 14 residues. CDR3 protein: CASSLVAGARSYTF. CDR3 DNA: TGTGCCAGCAGCTTGGTTGCGGGGGCACGGAGCTACACCTTC.